Presented here are 30 T cell receptor beta chains from one specimen sequenced in a study of T cell responses to AZD1222 COVID-19 vaccine. This table comes from immunoSEQ multiplex PCR, and its TCRdb copy is limited to in-frame clones, with some not included. This table has 120,000 or so clones, around 93% appearing once. Sequences were derived from peripheral blood, sampled on day 0 of AZD1222 vaccination. These receptors all stem from an adult in good health.

The chain has TRBV5-1 and TRBJ1-2; D is perhaps TRBD1 (5 bases). The CDR3 spans 16 residues. CDR1 is SGHRS and CDR2 is YFSETQ in the germline V gene. V shed 4 bases and J shed 7 bases, with 23 bases lying between them. The CDR3 protein is CASSQTAGRVNAGYTF. DNA for the CDR3: TGCGCCAGCAGCCAGACAGCAGGCAGGGTCAACGCTGGCTACACCTTC.

This chain links TRBV6-4 with TRBJ2-1, with D unclear. Per germline, CDR1 MRHNA and CDR2 SNTAGT. Trimming removed 0 bases at V and 8 bases at J, with 11 bases between. The CDR3 runs to 14 residues. In DNA, the CDR3 is TGTGCCAGCAGTGACTCGGCCCTACGGCATGAGCAGTTCTTC. It is translated as CASSDSALRHEQFF.

This clone occurred once. The chain joins TRBV19 to TRBJ2-1; 12 nucleotides line up with TRBD2. CDR1 is LNHDA and CDR2 is SQIVND in the germline V gene (reference sequence). V shed 3 bases and J 9 bases; nucleotides not matched to a gene: 6. There are 15 residues in the CDR3. DNA of the CDR3: TGTGCCAGTAGTATTCTAGCGGGAGGGCCAGGTGAGCAGTTCTTC. Its translation: CASSILAGGPGEQFF.

The chain couples TRBV30 to TRBJ1-4; 8 bases fit TRBD1. In germline, CDR1 is GTSNPN, CDR2 SVGIG (reference sequence). The V segment lost 7 bases and the J segment 4 bases; nucleotides outside the gene matches: 11. The CDR3 consists of 15 residues. This CDR3 is CAFSTRGRINEKLFF. In DNA form, the CDR3 reads TGTGCCTTTTCTACCAGGGGGCGGATTAATGAAAAACTGTTTTTT.

This clone was seen only once. The V and J genes are TRBV5-1 and TRBJ2-5; tentatively, D is TRBD2 (5 bases). The length of the CDR3 is 14 residues. Looked up from germline, CDR1 is SGHRS and CDR2 is YFSETQ. Trimming cost V 7 bases and J 5 bases, with 18 bases left between them. The CDR3 DNA follows: TGCGCCAGCTCCTCCGGACGGGGTCTGGAGACCCAGTACTTC. Residues: CASSSGRGLETQYF.

The V and J genes are TRBV3-1 (or the pseudogene TRBV3-2) and TRBJ1-5; 10 bases agree with TRBD1. This CDR3 has 15 residues. The V and J ends lost 5 bases and 7 bases, in that order; junction bases with no gene match: 8. CDR1 LGHDT and CDR2 YNNKEL come from the germline V gene (reference sequence). The CDR3: CASSSGTGAGQPQHF. CDR3 nucleotide sequence: TGTGCCAGCAGCTCAGGGACAGGGGCAGGGCAGCCCCAGCATTTT.

The chain carries TRBV6-5 and TRBJ1-5; D is perhaps TRBD1 (6 bases). Germline loops: CDR1 MNHEY, CDR2 SVGAGI. The V end lost 5 bases, the J end lost 4 bases, and 12 bases lay between the germline ends. This CDR3 is built from 14 residues. The CDR3 region has the DNA TGTGCCAGCAGTACAGGGTTTCTTAATCAGCCCCAGCATTTT. The encoded protein is CASSTGFLNQPQHF.

V gene TRBV28 combines with J gene TRBJ1-4; the D gene is possibly TRBD1 (5 bases). Trimming left V 5 bases short and J 6 bases short, with 16 bases between. This CDR3 is 15 amino acids long. CDR1 is MDHEN and CDR2 is SYDVKM in the germline V gene. CDR3 sequence (DNA): TGTGCCAGCAGTGCTGCGGGGCCGCAGGATGAAAAACTGTTTTTT. Translation gives CASSAAGPQDEKLFF.

This sequence joins TRBV5-1 and TRBJ2-1; the match to TRBD2 covers 8 bases. The CDR3 contains 16 residues. Germline V CDR1 and CDR2: SGHRS, YFSETQ. J gave up 4 bases and V 0 bases, and 6 bases lay outside the gene matches. CDR3 sequence reads: CASSLGGPSGYNEQFF. In DNA form, the CDR3 reads TGCGCCAGCAGCTTGGGAGGCCCTAGCGGGTACAATGAGCAGTTCTTC. The variable domain in full, with the rest retrieved from reference TRBV5-1 and TRBJ2-1, is KAGVTQTPRYLIKTRGQQVTLSCSPISGHRSVSWYQQTPGQGLQFLFEYFSETQRNKGNFPGRFSGRQFSNSRSEMNVSTLELGDSALYLCASSLGGPSGYNEQFFGPGTRLTVL.

CDR3 coding DNA: TGCGCCAGCAGAACAGGGGGGGCCACAGATACGCAGTATTTT. Amino acids: CASRTGGATDTQYF. The V call is TRBV10-1, the J call TRBJ2-3, with D maybe TRBD1 (8 bases). The CDR3 spans 14 residues. Germline V lookup: CDR1 WNHNN, CDR2 SYGVQD (reference sequence). Trimming removed 6 bases from V and 2 bases from J, with 12 bases in between.

The chain carries TRBV5-1 and TRBJ1-2; 7 nucleotides agree with TRBD1. V shed 3 bases, J shed 6 bases, and the junction held 8 bases outside the gene matches. The CDR3 loop spans 14 amino acids. CDR1 SGHRS and CDR2 YFSETQ come from the germline V gene. CDR3 region: CASSSRQGIDGYTF. CDR3 DNA: TGCGCCAGCAGCTCCCGACAGGGTATAGATGGCTACACCTTC.

The rearrangement joins TRBV27 to TRBJ2-3, with D unclear. CDR1 is MNHEY, CDR2 SMNVEV, per germline (reference sequence). This CDR3 region has 15 residues. Trimming pared 2 bases from V and 1 base from J, leaving 10 bases between. Here the CDR3 DNA reads TGTGCCAGCAGTTTAGGTGGGGTCGGCACAGATACGCAGTATTTT. Its protein product is CASSLGGVGTDTQYF.

The chain combines TRBV6-5 with TRBJ2-2; 7 bases match TRBD1. Germline V CDR1 and CDR2: MNHEY, SVGAGI. J lost 5 bases, V lost 8 bases, and 8 bases had no gene match. The CDR3 is made up of 14 amino acids. The DNA of the CDR3 is TGTGCCAGCGGTAATGACAGGGCTACCGGGGAGCTGTTTTTT. Translated: CASGNDRATGELFF.

This clone was seen only a few times. J is TRBJ2-1 and V is TRBV9; 9 nucleotides align to TRBD2. CDR1 is SGDLS, CDR2 YYNGEE, per germline. Trimming cost V 0 bases and J 3 bases; bases outside gene matches: 4. This CDR3 contains 16 residues. CDR3 sequence reads: CASSVGLAGIYNEQFF. The CDR3 bases are TGTGCCAGCAGCGTAGGGCTAGCGGGAATCTACAATGAGCAGTTCTTC. The full variable domain, in which reference TRBV9 and TRBJ2-1 provide the parts outside the CDR3, is DSGVTQTPKHLITATGQRVTLRCSPRSGDLSVYWYQQSLDQGLQFLIQYYNGEERAKGNILERFSAQQFPDLHSELNLSSLELGDSALYFCASSVGLAGIYNEQFFGPGTRLTVL.

The rearrangement joins TRBV6-6 to TRBJ1-1, with a possible D match to TRBD1 (5 bases). This CDR3 spans 14 amino acids. V lost 6 bases and J lost 1, with 12 bases in between. Germline V gene data show CDR1 as MNHNY and CDR2 as SVGAGI (reference sequence). The CDR3 sequence: CASRSGQTNTEAFF. The DNA of the CDR3 is TGTGCCAGCAGATCAGGACAAACGAACACTGAAGCTTTCTTT.

V gene TRBV10-3 combines with J gene TRBJ2-3, with 11 bases lining up with TRBD2. CDR1 and CDR2 from the germline V gene are ENHRY and SYGVKD. V trimming: 7 bases; J trimming: 1 base; junction bases outside the gene matches: 4. This CDR3 region has 15 residues. Written as DNA, the CDR3 is TGTGCCATCACCCCGACTAGCGGGGGCACAGATACGCAGTATTTT. It encodes CAITPTSGGTDTQYF.

The chain couples TRBV29-1 to TRBJ2-7, with D tentatively TRBD1 or TRBD2 (5 bases each). V was shortened by 4 bases and J by 2 bases, with 9 bases between the two germline ends. The V gene's germline CDR1 is SQVTM and CDR2 ANQGSEA. The CDR3 length is 12 residues. CDR3 amino acids: CSVAGATYEQYF. Written as DNA, the CDR3 is TGCAGCGTTGCCGGGGCCACCTACGAGCAGTACTTC.

The chain carries TRBV6-1 and TRBJ1-5; D may be TRBD1 (5 bases). The CDR3 runs 15 residues. The germline V and J ends were trimmed by 3 bases and 2 bases, with 11 bases remaining between them. Germline V gene lookup returns CDR1 MNHNS and CDR2 SASEGT. The CDR3 here is CASSDAPRGNQPQHF. The DNA of the CDR3 is TGTGCCAGCAGTGATGCCCCCAGGGGCAATCAGCCCCAGCATTTT.

The chain employs TRBV30 and TRBJ2-5, with D perhaps TRBD1 (5 bases). CDR1 and CDR2 from the germline V gene are GTSNPN and SVGIG (reference sequence). The CDR3 consists of 13 residues. V was clipped by 0 bases and J by 9 bases, with 14 bases between them. The CDR3 sequence is CAWSVGPRAPQYF. The CDR3 DNA reads TGTGCCTGGAGTGTAGGCCCCAGGGCTCCCCAGTACTTC.

The chain has TRBV28 and TRBJ1-5, with a weak D call TRBD1 (5 bases). The V gene's germline CDR1 is MDHEN and CDR2 SYDVKM. The CDR3 is 15 residues long. Between the trimmed V and J ends, which lost 5 bases and 4 bases, there was a span of 15 bases. DNA of the CDR3: TGTGCCAGCAGTGCACTCCAGGGCACAAATCAGCCCCAGCATTTT. It translates to CASSALQGTNQPQHF.

This rearrangement joins TRBV14 to TRBJ1-2; tentatively, D is TRBD1 (5 bases). V was clipped by 1 base and J by 7 bases, with 19 bases between them. Per the germline V gene, CDR1 is SGHDN and CDR2 is FVKESK. The CDR3 spans 16 residues. The CDR3 region has the DNA TGTGCCAGCAGCCAAGTTGATGACAGCACCTGGGGTGGCTACACCTTC. Translating it yields CASSQVDDSTWGGYTF.

This chain joins TRBV6-5 and TRBJ1-4, with D uncertain. The V end lost 2 bases, the J end lost 0 bases, and 1 base lay between the germline ends. The CDR3 extends over 13 amino acids. Germline V gene sequence: CDR1 MNHEY, CDR2 SVGAGI. CDR3 residues: CASSYTTNEKLFF. CDR3 nucleotides: TGTGCCAGCAGTTACACAACTAATGAAAAACTGTTTTTT.

The chain is built from TRBV5-1 and TRBJ2-3; 9 positions match TRBD1. Germline-derived CDR1 and CDR2 are SGHRS and YFSETQ. The CDR3 covers 14 residues. V lost 4 bases, J lost 4 bases, and 4 bases stayed unmatched. CDR3 DNA: TGCGCCAGCAGCCTGGACAGGGGTGCAGATACGCAGTATTTT. It codes for CASSLDRGADTQYF.

This sequence joins TRBV12-3 or TRBV12-4 and TRBJ1-1; D not resolved. The CDR3 runs 12 residues. The V end was cut by 4 bases, the J end by 5 bases, with 8 bases between. CDR3 sequence: CASSSVGTEAFF. In DNA form, the CDR3 reads TGTGCCAGCAGTTCCGTAGGGACTGAAGCTTTCTTT.

The sample holds one count of this clone. The chain carries TRBV9 and TRBJ1-1; D call uncertain. Trimming removed 5 bases at V and 6 bases at J, with 8 bases between. Germline-derived CDR1 and CDR2 are SGDLS and YYNGEE. CDR3 length: 11 residues. CDR3 nucleotide sequence: TGTGCCAGCAGTCTTACCTCTGAAGCTTTCTTT. Protein: CASSLTSEAFF.

The chain recombines TRBV2 with TRBJ1-5; 9 nucleotides align to TRBD1. Germline CDR1 and CDR2: SNHLY and FYNNEI. CDR3 length: 14 residues. The junction had 4 bases not matched to a gene; V was cut back by 6 bases and J by 4 bases. DNA of the CDR3: TGTGCCAGCAGGGGACAGGGATTAAATCAGCCCCAGCATTTT. Translating gives CASRGQGLNQPQHF.

This clone was seen a single time. The rearrangement joins TRBV9 to TRBJ2-1; TRBD2 matches 12 bases. V was pared by 3 bases and J by 0 bases, with 1 base of the junction left unmatched. The CDR3 has 16 amino acids. Germline V lookup: CDR1 SGDLS, CDR2 YYNGEE. In DNA form, the CDR3 reads TGTGCCAGCAGCGGGGGACTAGCGGGCTCCTACAATGAGCAGTTCTTC. Its protein product is CASSGGLAGSYNEQFF.

The V call is TRBV5-4, the J call TRBJ2-2; D is uncertain. Trimming pared 4 bases from V and 7 bases from J, leaving 17 bases between. The length of the CDR3 is 15 residues. From germline, CDR1 is SGHNT and CDR2 YYREEE (reference sequence). CDR3 nucleotides: TGTGCCAGCAGCCCGGCTGCAGATGAGGACGGGGAGCTGTTTTTT. It encodes CASSPAADEDGELFF.

CDR3 in amino acids: CASSLETLREDEQYF. The CDR3 coding sequence is TGCGCCAGCAGCTTGGAGACCCTCCGGGAGGACGAGCAGTACTTC. The J gene is TRBJ2-7, the V gene TRBV5-1; 7 bases align to TRBD2. The CDR3 has 15 amino acids. Germline trimming cut 0 bases from V and 5 bases from J; bases unmatched to any gene: 8. Germline-derived CDR1 and CDR2 are SGHRS and YFSETQ.

This chain uses TRBV19 with TRBJ1-1, with D perhaps TRBD1 (5 bases). V dropped 7 bases and J dropped 11 bases, with 20 bases sitting between them. This CDR3 contains 13 residues. Germline values: CDR1 LNHDA, CDR2 SQIVND (reference sequence). The CDR3 DNA is TGTGCCAGTACCCGGACAATCAGGGCGATGGCTTTCTTT. It translates to CASTRTIRAMAFF.